The 23 T cell receptor beta chains given below trace back to one sample, sequenced in a study of radiotherapy plus CTLA-4 blockade in lung cancer. Assay used: immunoSEQ multiplex PCR; TCRdb lists only in-frame clones, some missing. The table lists 40,000 or so clones, 60% to 75% of them singletons. The source was peripheral blood, collected from a patient treated with radiotherapy plus ipilimumab. The receptors stem from a human donor with non-small cell lung cancer who had stable disease on radiotherapy plus ipilimumab.

CDR3 nucleotides: TGTGCCAGCTTCCGAGAGGGCCTCCCTGACGAGCAGTACTTC. It is translated as CASFREGLPDEQYF. This chain uses TRBV5-8 with TRBJ2-5; D may be TRBD2 (5 bases). The DNA end is more similar to TRBJ2-7, so the J call may be wrong. Looked up from germline, CDR1 is SGHTS and CDR2 is YDEGEE. CDR3 length equals 14 residues.

The V call is TRBV6-1, the J call TRBJ2-1, with D perhaps matching TRBD1 or TRBD2 (5 bases each). There are 13 residues in the CDR3. V was shortened by 6 bases and J by 8 bases, with 14 bases between the two germline ends. Looked up from germline, CDR1 is MNHNS and CDR2 is SASEGT. For the CDR3, the DNA is TGTGCCAGCAGGGAGAGGGGACCGTATGAGCAGTTCTTC. This encodes CASRERGPYEQFF.

The V and J genes are TRBV28 and TRBJ1-2, with TRBD1 identical over 7 bases. Germline-derived CDR1 and CDR2 are MDHEN and SYDVKM. Unmatched junction bases numbered 9, after V lost 5 bases and J lost 0 bases. The length of the CDR3 is 16 residues. CDR3 protein: CASSTIRQGTNYGYTF. The CDR3 region has the DNA TGTGCCAGCAGTACCATTCGACAGGGAACTAACTATGGCTACACCTTC.

CDR3 loop: CASSQYRGDTEAFF. The CDR3 DNA reads TGCGCCAGCAGCCAGTACAGGGGTGACACTGAAGCTTTCTTT. The chain couples TRBV5-1 to TRBJ1-1; TRBD1 matches 7 bases. The germline V gene has CDR1 SGHRS and CDR2 YFSETQ. Trimming took 4 bases from V and 3 from J; bases not matched to a gene: 6. The CDR3 covers 14 residues.

This clone was seen a single time. Relative to the germline gene, one junction end is altered; a read error may explain this. The genes are TRBV19 and TRBJ1-4; the D is unclear. This CDR3 contains 12 residues. CDR1 LNHDA and CDR2 SQIVND come from the germline V gene (reference sequence). CDR3 nucleotide sequence: TGTGCCAGTAGTATAGGGCGGAGTTTATTGATTTTT. This sequence encodes CASSIGRSLLIF.

The chain joins TRBV5-4 to TRBJ2-3, with 9 positions matching TRBD1. Per the germline V gene, CDR1 is SGHNT and CDR2 is YYREEE (reference sequence). CDR3 length: 15 amino acids. Unmatched junction bases numbered 6, after V lost 1 base and J lost 6 bases. For the CDR3, the DNA is TGTGCCAGCAGCTTGCCCGGGACAGGGTGGGATACGCAGTATTTT. Translating gives CASSLPGTGWDTQYF. The whole variable domain, remainder taken from reference TRBV5-4 and TRBJ2-3, is ETGVTQSPTHLIKTRGQQVTLRCSSQSGHNTVSWYQQALGQGPQFIFQYYREEENGRGNFPPRFSGLQFPNYSSELNVNALELDDSALYLCASSLPGTGWDTQYFGPGTRLTVL.

The genes are TRBV19 and TRBJ1-2; TRBD1 might be the D (6 bases). The V gene's germline CDR1 is LNHDA and CDR2 SQIVND (reference sequence). The CDR3 consists of 15 residues. V was clipped by 5 bases and J by 0 bases, with 13 bases between them. CDR3 sequence reads: CASSPGQTPNYGYTF. For the CDR3, the DNA is TGTGCCAGTAGTCCCGGACAGACCCCTAACTATGGCTACACCTTC.

The chain uses TRBV7-9 and TRBJ2-1, with 10 bases aligning to TRBD1. V was clipped by 6 bases and J by 4 bases; unmatched bases: 3. Looked up from germline, CDR1 is SEHNR and CDR2 is FQNEAQ (reference sequence). The CDR3 length is 14 residues. DNA for the CDR3: TGTGCCAGCAGGGGGGACAGGGGATACAATGAGCAGTTCTTC. It encodes CASRGDRGYNEQFF. Full variable domain (remainder filled in from reference TRBV7-9 and TRBJ2-1): DTGVSQNPRHKITKRGQNVTFRCDPISEHNRLYWYRQTLGQGPEFLTYFQNEAQLEKSRLLSDRFSAERPKGSFSTLEIQRTEQGDSAMYLCASRGDRGYNEQFFGPGTRLTVL.

V usage is TRBV10-1 and J usage is TRBJ2-5; tentatively, D is TRBD1 (6 bases). This CDR3 comprises 17 residues. Trimming removed 6 bases at V and 0 bases at J, with 20 bases between. The germline V gene encodes CDR1 WNHNN and CDR2 SYGVQD (reference sequence). CDR3 nucleotide sequence: TGCGCCAGCAGCTACCCAAGACAGGCCCTGTACCAAGAGACCCAGTACTTC. This gives the protein CASSYPRQALYQETQYF.

This clone was observed a handful of times. This chain connects TRBV18 to TRBJ2-2, with D tentatively TRBD1 (6 bases). V was cut by 3 bases and J by 1 base, with 9 bases left in between. From germline, CDR1 is KGHSH and CDR2 LQKENI. The CDR3 has 15 amino acids. CDR3 bases: TGTGCCAGCTCACCGCAGACAGGGAACACCGGGGAGCTGTTTTTT. The encoded protein is CASSPQTGNTGELFF.

The chain has TRBV28 and TRBJ2-7; 12 nucleotides line up with TRBD2. The CDR3 runs to 13 residues. With 5 bases clipped from V and 7 bases from J, the junction kept 3 bases outside the gene matches. CDR1 MDHEN and CDR2 SYDVKM come from the germline V gene. CDR3 DNA: TGTGCCAGCAGTCTCGGACTAGCGGGGGAGCAGTACGTC. It translates to CASSLGLAGEQYV.

There are a few counts of this clone. This sequence joins TRBV27 and TRBJ1-2, with 7 bases identical to TRBD1. The germline V gene encodes CDR1 MNHEY and CDR2 SMNVEV (reference sequence). CDR3 length equals 16 residues. V was pared by 2 bases and J by 0 bases, with 6 bases of the junction left unmatched. This CDR3 is CASSLKGAMANYGYTF. As DNA, the CDR3 is TGTGCCAGCAGTTTAAAGGGGGCGATGGCTAACTATGGCTACACCTTC.

The V gene is TRBV4-1, the J gene TRBJ2-5, with D perhaps matching TRBD1 (5 bases). Germline V gene data show CDR1 as MGHRA and CDR2 as YSYEKL. Trimming left V 2 bases short and J 2 bases short, with 15 bases between. CDR3 size: 16 residues. CDR3 coding DNA: TGCGCCAGCAGCCAATTCCCCCAGGGTAGGCAAGAGACCCAGTACTTC. Translated, it gives CASSQFPQGRQETQYF.

The chain employs TRBV19 and TRBJ1-5; maybe TRBD1 (5 bases). V dropped 3 bases and J dropped 6 bases, with 15 bases sitting between them. CDR3 length: 15 residues. Looked up from germline, CDR1 is LNHDA and CDR2 is SQIVND (reference sequence). In DNA form, the CDR3 reads TGTGCCAGTAGTATTCGGCCCCTGGACACTCAGCCCCAGCATTTT. This gives the protein CASSIRPLDTQPQHF.

This chain links TRBV18 with TRBJ1-5; no reliable D call. CDR1 and CDR2 from the germline V gene are KGHSH and LQKENI. Deletions cut 2 bases from V and 5 bases from J, with 16 bases between. The CDR3 extends over 16 amino acids. CDR3 residues: CASSPRALVVDQPQHF. The CDR3 DNA follows: TGTGCCAGCTCACCAAGGGCACTGGTTGTCGATCAGCCCCAGCATTTT. Based on the CDR3 plus reference TRBV18 and TRBJ1-5, the full variable domain is NAGVMQNPRHLVRRRGQEARLRCSPMKGHSHVYWYRQLPEEGLKFMVYLQKENIIDESGMPKERFSAEFPKEGPSILRIQQVVRGDSAAYFCASSPRALVVDQPQHFGDGTRLSIL.

The chain combines TRBV14 with TRBJ2-1; 11 nucleotides align to TRBD2. Germline CDR1 SGHDN, CDR2 FVKESK. Trimming removed 4 bases from V and 2 bases from J; junction bases left unmatched: 13. The CDR3 totals 19 residues. This CDR3 is CASSPQRATSGETYNEQFF. CDR3 coding DNA: TGTGCCAGCAGCCCCCAAAGGGCGACTAGCGGGGAAACCTACAATGAGCAGTTCTTC.

In the case of this clone: In the same sample, other DNA sequences code for this CDR3. The chain links TRBV25-1 to TRBJ1-2; TRBD1 aligns across 9 bases. V lost 1 base to trimming and J lost 8 bases; unmatched junction nucleotides: 5. Germline values: CDR1 MGHDK, CDR2 SYGVNS. This CDR3 has 14 residues. CDR3 coding DNA: TGTGCCAGCAGTGAATTTAGGACAGGGGACGGCTACACCTTC. As protein: CASSEFRTGDGYTF.

This clone was seen more than once but under ten times. CDR3 sequence (DNA): TGTGCCATCAGTCCCGGGACAAGAAAGGGCTACGAGCAGTACGTC. Its translation is CAISPGTRKGYEQYV. The chain links TRBV10-3 to TRBJ2-7, with a tentative D call TRBD1 (6 bases). This CDR3 is 15 amino acids long. Germline V gives CDR1 ENHRY, CDR2 SYGVKD. V was shortened by 5 bases and J by 3 bases, with 17 bases between the two germline ends.

This clone was recorded once. The rearrangement joins TRBV30 to TRBJ1-2, with D unclear. The ends were cut back, 1 base at V and 7 bases at J, with 13 bases in the middle. From germline, CDR1 is GTSNPN and CDR2 SVGIG (reference sequence). The CDR3 spans 13 residues. The DNA for the CDR3 is TGTGCCTGGAGTGCCCTACTCGGCGGTGGCTACACCTTC. Protein product: CAWSALLGGGYTF. The full variable domain, completed using reference TRBV30 and TRBJ1-2, is SQTIHQWPATLVQPVGSPLSLECTVEGTSNPNLYWYRQAAGRGLQLLFYSVGIGQISSEVPQNLSASRPQDRQFILSSKKLLLSDSGFYLCAWSALLGGGYTFGSGTRLTVV.

This chain uses TRBV2 with TRBJ1-1; 10 bases are a match to TRBD1. This CDR3 region has 16 residues. Trimming took 2 bases from V and 2 from J; bases not matched to a gene: 5. The germline CDR1 and CDR2 sequences are SNHLY and FYNNEI. In DNA form, the CDR3 reads TGTGCCAGCAGTGAAAGGGACAGGGGTGTCAACACTGAAGCTTTCTTT. This encodes CASSERDRGVNTEAFF.

The V call is TRBV7-2, the J call TRBJ2-1; D might be TRBD2 (5 bases). This CDR3 has 15 amino acids. CDR1 and CDR2 (germline): SGHTA, FQGNSA. Deletions cut 3 bases from V and 0 bases from J, with 9 bases between. The CDR3 loop is CASSLDLSSYNEQFF. The CDR3 coding sequence is TGTGCCAGCAGCTTGGACTTAAGCTCCTACAATGAGCAGTTCTTC.

This rearrangement joins TRBV19 to TRBJ1-2; D unresolved. This CDR3 is built from 16 residues. In germline, CDR1 is LNHDA, CDR2 SQIVND (reference sequence). Trimming shortened V by 0 bases and J by 2 bases, and 13 bases separated the two germline ends. The CDR3 reads CASSIDPGFHNYGYTF. For the CDR3, the DNA is TGTGCCAGTAGTATAGATCCGGGATTCCACAACTATGGCTACACCTTC.

The rearrangement links TRBV18 to TRBJ2-3; 13 bases agree with TRBD2. This CDR3 is 17 amino acids long. V lost 3 bases to trimming and J lost 4 bases; unmatched junction nucleotides: 7. Germline V lookup: CDR1 KGHSH, CDR2 LQKENI. CDR3 sequence reads: CASSPLRTSGGPDTQYF. The CDR3 DNA follows: TGTGCCAGCTCACCCCTGAGGACTAGCGGGGGCCCAGATACGCAGTATTTT.